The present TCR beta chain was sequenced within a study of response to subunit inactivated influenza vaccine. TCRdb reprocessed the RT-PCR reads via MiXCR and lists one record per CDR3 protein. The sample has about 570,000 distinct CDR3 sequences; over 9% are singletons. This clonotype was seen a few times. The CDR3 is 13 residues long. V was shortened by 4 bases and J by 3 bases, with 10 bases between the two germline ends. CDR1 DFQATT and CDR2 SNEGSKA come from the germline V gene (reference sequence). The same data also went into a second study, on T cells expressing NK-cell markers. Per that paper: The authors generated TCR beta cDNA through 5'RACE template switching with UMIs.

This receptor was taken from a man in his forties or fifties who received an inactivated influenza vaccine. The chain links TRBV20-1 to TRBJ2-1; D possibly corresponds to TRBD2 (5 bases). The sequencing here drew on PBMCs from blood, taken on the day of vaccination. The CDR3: CSATSGGYNEQFF. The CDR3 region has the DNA TGCAGTGCTACGAGCGGAGGCTACAATGAGCAGTTCTTC.